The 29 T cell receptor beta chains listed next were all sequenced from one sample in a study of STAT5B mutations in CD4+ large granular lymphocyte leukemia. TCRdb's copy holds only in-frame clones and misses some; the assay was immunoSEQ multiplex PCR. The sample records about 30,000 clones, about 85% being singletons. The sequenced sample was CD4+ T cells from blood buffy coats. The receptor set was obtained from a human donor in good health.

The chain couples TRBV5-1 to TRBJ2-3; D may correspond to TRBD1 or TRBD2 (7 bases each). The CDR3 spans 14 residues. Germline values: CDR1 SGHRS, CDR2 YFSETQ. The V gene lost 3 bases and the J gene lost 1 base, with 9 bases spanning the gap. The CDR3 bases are TGCGCCAGCAGCTCAGGGGGGGGCACAGATACGCAGTATTTT. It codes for CASSSGGGTDTQYF.

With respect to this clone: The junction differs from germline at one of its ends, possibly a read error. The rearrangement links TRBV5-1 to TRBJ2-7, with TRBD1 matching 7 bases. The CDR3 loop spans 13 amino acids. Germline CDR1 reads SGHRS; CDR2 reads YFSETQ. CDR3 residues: CASSHRDSYEQYF. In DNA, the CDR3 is TGTGCCAGCTCCCACCGGGACAGCTACGAGCAGTACTTC.

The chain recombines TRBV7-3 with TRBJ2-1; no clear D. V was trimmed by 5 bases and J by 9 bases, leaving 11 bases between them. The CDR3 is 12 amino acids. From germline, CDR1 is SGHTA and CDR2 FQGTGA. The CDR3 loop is CASSPPNSEQFF. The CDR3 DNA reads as TGTGCCAGCAGCCCCCCCAATAGTGAGCAGTTCTTC. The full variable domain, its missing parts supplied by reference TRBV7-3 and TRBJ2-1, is GAGVSQTPSNKVTEKGKYVELRCDPISGHTALYWYRQSLGQGPEFLIYFQGTGAADDSGLPNDRFFAVRPEGSVSTLKIQRTERGDSAVYLCASSPPNSEQFFGPGTRLTVL.

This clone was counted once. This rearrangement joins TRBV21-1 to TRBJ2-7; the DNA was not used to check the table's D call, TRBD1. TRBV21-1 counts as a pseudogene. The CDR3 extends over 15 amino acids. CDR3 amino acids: CASSGGGQGSYEQYF. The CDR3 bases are TGTGCCAGCAGCGGGGGAGGACAGGGCTCCTACGAGCAGTACTTC.

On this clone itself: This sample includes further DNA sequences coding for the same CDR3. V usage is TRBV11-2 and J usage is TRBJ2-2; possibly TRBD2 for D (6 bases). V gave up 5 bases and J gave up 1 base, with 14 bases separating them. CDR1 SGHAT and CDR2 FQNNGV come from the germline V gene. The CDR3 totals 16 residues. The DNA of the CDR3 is TGTGCCAGCAGCCAAGGTTCCGGGAGGAACACCGGGGAGCTGTTTTTT. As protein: CASSQGSGRNTGELFF.

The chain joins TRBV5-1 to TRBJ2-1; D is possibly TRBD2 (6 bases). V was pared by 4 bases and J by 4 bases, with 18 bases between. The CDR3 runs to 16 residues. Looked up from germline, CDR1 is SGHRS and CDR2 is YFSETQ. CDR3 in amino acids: CASSPPLTGEYNEQFF. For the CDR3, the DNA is TGCGCCAGCAGCCCTCCGTTGACGGGGGAATACAATGAGCAGTTCTTC.

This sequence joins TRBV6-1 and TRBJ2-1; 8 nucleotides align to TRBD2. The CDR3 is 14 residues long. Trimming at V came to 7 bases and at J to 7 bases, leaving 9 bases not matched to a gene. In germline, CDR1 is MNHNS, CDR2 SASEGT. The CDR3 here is CASMSSGSLNEQFF. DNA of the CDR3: TGTGCCAGCATGTCCAGCGGGAGCCTGAATGAGCAGTTCTTC.

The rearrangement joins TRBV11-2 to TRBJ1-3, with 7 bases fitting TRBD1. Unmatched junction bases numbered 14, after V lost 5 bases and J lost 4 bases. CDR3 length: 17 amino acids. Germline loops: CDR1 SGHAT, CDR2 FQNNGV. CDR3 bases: TGTGCCAGCAGCGTCGCACCACAGGGGAAAGTAGGAAACACCATATATTTT. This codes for CASSVAPQGKVGNTIYF.

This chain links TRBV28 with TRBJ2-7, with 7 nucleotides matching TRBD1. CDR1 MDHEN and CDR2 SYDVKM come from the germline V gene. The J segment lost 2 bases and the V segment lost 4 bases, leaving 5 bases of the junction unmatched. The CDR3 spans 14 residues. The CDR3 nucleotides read TGTGCCAGCAGTTCGGGACAGCCCACCTACGAGCAGTACTTC. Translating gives CASSSGQPTYEQYF.

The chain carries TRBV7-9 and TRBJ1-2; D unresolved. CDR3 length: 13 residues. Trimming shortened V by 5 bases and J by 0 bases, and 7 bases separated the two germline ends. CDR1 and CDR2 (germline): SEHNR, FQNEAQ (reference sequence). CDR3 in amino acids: CASSPDSNYGYTF. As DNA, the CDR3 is TGTGCCAGCAGCCCCGACTCTAACTATGGCTACACCTTC.

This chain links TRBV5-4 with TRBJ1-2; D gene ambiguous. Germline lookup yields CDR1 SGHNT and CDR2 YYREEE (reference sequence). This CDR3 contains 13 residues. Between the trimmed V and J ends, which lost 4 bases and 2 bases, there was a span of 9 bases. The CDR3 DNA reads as TGTGCCAGCAGCCCGGACCGAAACTATGGCTACACCTTC. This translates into CASSPDRNYGYTF.

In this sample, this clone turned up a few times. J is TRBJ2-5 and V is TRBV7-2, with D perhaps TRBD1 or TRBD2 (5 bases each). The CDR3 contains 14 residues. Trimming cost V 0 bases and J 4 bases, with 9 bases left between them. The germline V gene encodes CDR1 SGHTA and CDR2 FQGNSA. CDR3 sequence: CASSLAGGGETQYF. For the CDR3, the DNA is TGTGCCAGCAGCTTAGCTGGTGGGGGAGAGACCCAGTACTTC.

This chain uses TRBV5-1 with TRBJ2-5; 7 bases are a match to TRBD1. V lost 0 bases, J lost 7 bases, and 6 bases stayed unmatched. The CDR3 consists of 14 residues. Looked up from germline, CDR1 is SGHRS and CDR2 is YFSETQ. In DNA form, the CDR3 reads TGCGCCAGCAGCTTGGAAGGACAGGTGGTGACCCAGTACTTC. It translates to CASSLEGQVVTQYF.

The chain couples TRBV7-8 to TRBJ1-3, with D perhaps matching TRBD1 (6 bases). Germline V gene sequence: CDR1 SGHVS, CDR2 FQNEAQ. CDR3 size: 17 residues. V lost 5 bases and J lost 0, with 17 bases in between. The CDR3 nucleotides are TGTGCCAGCAGCCAAGGTCCAGGACAGTACTCTGGAAACACCATATATTTT. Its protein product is CASSQGPGQYSGNTIYF.

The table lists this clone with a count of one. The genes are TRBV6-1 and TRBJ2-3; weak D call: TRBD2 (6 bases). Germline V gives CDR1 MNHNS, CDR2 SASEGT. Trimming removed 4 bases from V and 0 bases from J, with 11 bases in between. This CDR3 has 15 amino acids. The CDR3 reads CASSVSGTSTDTQYF. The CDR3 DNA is TGTGCCAGCAGTGTTAGCGGAACTAGCACAGATACGCAGTATTTT.

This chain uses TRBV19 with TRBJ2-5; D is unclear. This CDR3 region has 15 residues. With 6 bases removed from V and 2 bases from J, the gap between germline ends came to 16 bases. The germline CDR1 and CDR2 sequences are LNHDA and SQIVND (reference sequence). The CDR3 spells CASSSHGGVQETQYF. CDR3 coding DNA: TGTGCCAGTAGCTCACATGGCGGAGTACAAGAGACCCAGTACTTC.

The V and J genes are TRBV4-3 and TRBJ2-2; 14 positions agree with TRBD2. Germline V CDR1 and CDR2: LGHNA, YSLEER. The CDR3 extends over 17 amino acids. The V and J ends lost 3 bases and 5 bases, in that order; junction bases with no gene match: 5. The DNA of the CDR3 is TGCGCCAGCAGCCAGGCCGGACTAGCGGGAGGTACCGGGGAGCTGTTTTTT. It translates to CASSQAGLAGGTGELFF.

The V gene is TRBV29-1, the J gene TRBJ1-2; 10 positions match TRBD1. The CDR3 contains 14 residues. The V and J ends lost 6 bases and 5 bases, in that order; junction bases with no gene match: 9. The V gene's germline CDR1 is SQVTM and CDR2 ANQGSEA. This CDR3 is CSVRGQGVGYGYTF. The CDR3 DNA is TGCAGCGTCCGTGGACAGGGGGTAGGGTATGGCTACACCTTC. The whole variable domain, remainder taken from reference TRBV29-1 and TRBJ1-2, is SAVISQKPSRDICQRGTSLTIQCQVDSQVTMMFWYRQQPGQSLTLIATANQGSEATYESGFVIDKFPISRPNLTFSTLTVSNMSPEDSSIYLCSVRGQGVGYGYTFGSGTRLTVV.

The CDR3 nucleotides read TGTGCCAGCAGCCACCCAGGACAGACTAATGAAAAACTGTTTTTT. As protein: CASSHPGQTNEKLFF. The chain has TRBV7-9 and TRBJ1-4; tentative D call: TRBD1 (6 bases). The CDR3 has 15 amino acids. Trimming took 5 bases from V and 2 from J, leaving 12 bases between them. From germline, CDR1 is SEHNR and CDR2 FQNEAQ (reference sequence).

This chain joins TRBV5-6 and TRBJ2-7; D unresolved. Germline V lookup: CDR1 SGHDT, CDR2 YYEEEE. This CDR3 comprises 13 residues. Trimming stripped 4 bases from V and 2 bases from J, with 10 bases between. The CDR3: CASSPGLTYEQYF. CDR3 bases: TGTGCCAGCAGCCCCGGGTTAACCTACGAGCAGTACTTC.

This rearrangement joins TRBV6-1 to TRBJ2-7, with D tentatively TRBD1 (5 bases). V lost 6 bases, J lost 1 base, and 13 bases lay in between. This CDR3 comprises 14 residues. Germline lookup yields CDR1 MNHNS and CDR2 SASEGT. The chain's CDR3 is CASSRDWSSYEQYF. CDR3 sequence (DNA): TGTGCCAGCAGCAGGGATTGGAGTTCCTACGAGCAGTACTTC.

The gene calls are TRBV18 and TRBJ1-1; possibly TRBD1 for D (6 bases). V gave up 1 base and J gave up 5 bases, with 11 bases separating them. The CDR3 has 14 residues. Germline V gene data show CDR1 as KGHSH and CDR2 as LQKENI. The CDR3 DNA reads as TGTGCCAGCTCACCACGGGGGCTGGATACTGAAGCTTTCTTT. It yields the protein CASSPRGLDTEAFF.

The CDR3 DNA is TGCGCCAGCAGCCTGGGACAGACTGGAGATACGCAGTATTTT. It encodes CASSLGQTGDTQYF. This chain links TRBV5-1 with TRBJ2-3, with TRBD1 identical over 7 bases. Germline lookup yields CDR1 SGHRS and CDR2 YFSETQ. Germline trimming cut 4 bases from V and 5 bases from J; bases unmatched to any gene: 7. This CDR3 region has 14 residues.

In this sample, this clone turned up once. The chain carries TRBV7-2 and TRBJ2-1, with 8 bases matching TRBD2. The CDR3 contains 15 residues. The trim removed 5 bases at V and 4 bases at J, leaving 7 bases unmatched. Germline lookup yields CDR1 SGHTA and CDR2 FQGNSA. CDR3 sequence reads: CASSVSAGGYNEQFF. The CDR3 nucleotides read TGTGCCAGCAGCGTCTCGGCGGGGGGATACAATGAGCAGTTCTTC.

For the CDR3, the DNA is TGCGCCAGCAGTGGACAGGGGAACTCACCCCTCCACTTT. It translates to CASSGQGNSPLHF. The V gene is TRBV10-2, the J gene TRBJ1-6, with 8 positions matching TRBD1. V shed 4 bases, J shed 10 bases, and the junction held 3 bases outside the gene matches. CDR1 WSHSY and CDR2 SAAADI come from the germline V gene. The CDR3 runs 13 residues.

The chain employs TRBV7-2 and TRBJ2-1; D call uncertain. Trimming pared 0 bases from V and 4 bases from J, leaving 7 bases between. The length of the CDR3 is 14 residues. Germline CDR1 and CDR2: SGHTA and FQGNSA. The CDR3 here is CASSLAHGYNEQFF. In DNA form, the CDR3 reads TGTGCCAGCAGCTTAGCACATGGGTACAATGAGCAGTTCTTC.

The chain's CDR3 is CASSPTGGHSYNEQFF. The CDR3, as DNA: TGTGCCAGCAGCCCCACGGGAGGCCATAGCTACAATGAGCAGTTCTTC. The chain has TRBV9 and TRBJ2-1; 7 nucleotides line up with TRBD2. Germline lookup yields CDR1 SGDLS and CDR2 YYNGEE. The CDR3 has 16 residues. Losses at the gene ends were 4 bases for V and 3 bases for J; bases not matched to a gene: 10.

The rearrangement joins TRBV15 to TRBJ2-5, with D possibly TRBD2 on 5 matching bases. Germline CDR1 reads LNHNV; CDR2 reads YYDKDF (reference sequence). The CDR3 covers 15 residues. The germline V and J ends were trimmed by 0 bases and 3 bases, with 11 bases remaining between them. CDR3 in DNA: TGTGCCACCAGCAGAGATAAGGCCGGGAAAGAGACCCAGTACTTC. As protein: CATSRDKAGKETQYF.

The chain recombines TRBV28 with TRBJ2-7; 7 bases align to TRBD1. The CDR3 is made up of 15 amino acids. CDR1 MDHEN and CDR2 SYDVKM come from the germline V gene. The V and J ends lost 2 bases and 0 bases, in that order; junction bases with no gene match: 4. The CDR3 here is CASSLRDSNSYEQYF. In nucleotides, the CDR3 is TGTGCCAGCAGTTTACGGGACAGTAACTCCTACGAGCAGTACTTC.